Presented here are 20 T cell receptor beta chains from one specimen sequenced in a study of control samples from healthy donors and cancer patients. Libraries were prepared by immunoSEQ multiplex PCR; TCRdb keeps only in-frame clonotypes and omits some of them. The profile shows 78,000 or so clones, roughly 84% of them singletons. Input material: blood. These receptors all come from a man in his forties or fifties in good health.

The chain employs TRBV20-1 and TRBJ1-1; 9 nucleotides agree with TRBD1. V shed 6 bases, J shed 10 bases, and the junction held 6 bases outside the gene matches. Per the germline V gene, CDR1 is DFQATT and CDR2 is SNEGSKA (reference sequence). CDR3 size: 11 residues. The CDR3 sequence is CSASQGAVAFF. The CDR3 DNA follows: TGCAGTGCCTCACAGGGGGCGGTAGCTTTCTTT.

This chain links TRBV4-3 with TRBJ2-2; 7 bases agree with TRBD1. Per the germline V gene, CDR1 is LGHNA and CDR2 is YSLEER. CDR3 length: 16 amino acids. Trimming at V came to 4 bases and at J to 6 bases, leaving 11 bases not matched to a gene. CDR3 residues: CASSLHTQGFAGELFF. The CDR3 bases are TGCGCCAGCAGCCTCCACACACAGGGGTTCGCCGGGGAGCTGTTTTTT.

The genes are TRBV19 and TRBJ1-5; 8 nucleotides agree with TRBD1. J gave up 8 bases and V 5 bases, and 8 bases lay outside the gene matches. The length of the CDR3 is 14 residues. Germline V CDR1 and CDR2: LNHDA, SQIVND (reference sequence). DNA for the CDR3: TGTGCCAGTAGTCCTGACAGGGGATGGAAGCCCCAGCATTTT. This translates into CASSPDRGWKPQHF.

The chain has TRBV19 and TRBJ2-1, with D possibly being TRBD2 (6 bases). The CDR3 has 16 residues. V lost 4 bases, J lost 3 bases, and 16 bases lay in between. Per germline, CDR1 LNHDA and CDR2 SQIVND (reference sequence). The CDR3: CASSTGTLNHYNEQFF. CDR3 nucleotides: TGTGCCAGTAGTACCGGGACTCTGAACCACTACAATGAGCAGTTCTTC.

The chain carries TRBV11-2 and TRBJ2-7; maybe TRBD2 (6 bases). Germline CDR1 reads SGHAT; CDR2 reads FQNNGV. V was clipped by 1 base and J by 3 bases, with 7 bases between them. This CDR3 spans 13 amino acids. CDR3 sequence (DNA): TGTGCCAGCAGCTTAGGGGGGGTCTACGAGCAGTACTTC. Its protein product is CASSLGGVYEQYF.

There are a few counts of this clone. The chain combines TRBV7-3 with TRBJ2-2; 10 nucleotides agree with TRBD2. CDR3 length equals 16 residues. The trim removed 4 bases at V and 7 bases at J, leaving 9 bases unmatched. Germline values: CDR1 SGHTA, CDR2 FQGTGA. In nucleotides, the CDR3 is TGTGCCAGCAGCTCTCAGCCGGGACTAGCGAACGGGGAGCTGTTTTTT. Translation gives CASSSQPGLANGELFF.

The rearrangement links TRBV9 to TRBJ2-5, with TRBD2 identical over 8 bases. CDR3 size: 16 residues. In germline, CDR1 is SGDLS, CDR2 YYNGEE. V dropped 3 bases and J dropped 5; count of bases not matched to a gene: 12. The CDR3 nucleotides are TGTGCCAGCAGCGCCCACCCGGGAGGGCCGGGGGAGACCCAGTACTTC. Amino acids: CASSAHPGGPGETQYF.

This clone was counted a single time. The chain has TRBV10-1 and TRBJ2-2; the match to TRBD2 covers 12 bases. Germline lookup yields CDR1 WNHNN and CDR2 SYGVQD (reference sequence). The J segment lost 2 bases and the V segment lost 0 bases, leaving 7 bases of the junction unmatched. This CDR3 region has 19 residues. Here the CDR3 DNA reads TGCGCCAGCAGTGAGTCCCAACTAGCGGGAGGAAATAACACCGGGGAGCTGTTTTTT. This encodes CASSESQLAGGNNTGELFF.

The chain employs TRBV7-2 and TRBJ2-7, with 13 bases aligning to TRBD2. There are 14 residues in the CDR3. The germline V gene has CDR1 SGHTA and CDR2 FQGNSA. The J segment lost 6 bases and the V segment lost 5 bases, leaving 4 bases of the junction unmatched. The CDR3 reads CASSLRLAGGEQYF. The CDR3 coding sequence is TGTGCCAGCAGCCTGAGACTAGCGGGAGGCGAGCAGTACTTC.

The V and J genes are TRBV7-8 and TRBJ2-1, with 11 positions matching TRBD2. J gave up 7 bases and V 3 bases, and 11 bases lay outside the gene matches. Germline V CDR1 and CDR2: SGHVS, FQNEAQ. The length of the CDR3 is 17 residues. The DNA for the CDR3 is TGTGCCAGCAGCTTCCGACTAGCGGGATTAGTAAGGAATGAGCAGTTCTTC. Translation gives CASSFRLAGLVRNEQFF.

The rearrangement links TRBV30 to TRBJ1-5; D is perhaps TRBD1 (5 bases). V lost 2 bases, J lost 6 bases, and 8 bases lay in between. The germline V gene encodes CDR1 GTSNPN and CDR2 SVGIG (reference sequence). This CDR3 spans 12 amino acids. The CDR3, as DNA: TGTGCCTGGAGTCCGGGGGTTCAGCCCCAGCATTTT. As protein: CAWSPGVQPQHF.

As DNA, the CDR3 is TGCGCCAGCAGCCAAGAGGAGGACCGCTCTGGAAACACCATATATTTT. Translation gives CASSQEEDRSGNTIYF. J is TRBJ1-3 and V is TRBV4-3; D unresolved. The CDR3 is 16 amino acids. The V end was cut by 0 bases, the J end by 0 bases, with 9 bases between. Germline lookup yields CDR1 LGHNA and CDR2 YSLEER.

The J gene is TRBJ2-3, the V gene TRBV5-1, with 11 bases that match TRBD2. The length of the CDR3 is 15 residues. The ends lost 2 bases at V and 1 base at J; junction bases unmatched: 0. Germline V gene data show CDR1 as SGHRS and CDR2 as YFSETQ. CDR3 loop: CASSLLAGGTDTQYF. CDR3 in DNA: TGCGCCAGCAGCTTACTAGCGGGGGGCACAGATACGCAGTATTTT.

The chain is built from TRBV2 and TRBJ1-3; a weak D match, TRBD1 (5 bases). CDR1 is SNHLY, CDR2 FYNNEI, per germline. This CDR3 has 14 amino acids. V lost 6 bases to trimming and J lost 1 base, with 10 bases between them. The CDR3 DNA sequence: TGTGCCAGCAGAGCCGGACATTCTGGAAACACCATATATTTT. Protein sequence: CASRAGHSGNTIYF.

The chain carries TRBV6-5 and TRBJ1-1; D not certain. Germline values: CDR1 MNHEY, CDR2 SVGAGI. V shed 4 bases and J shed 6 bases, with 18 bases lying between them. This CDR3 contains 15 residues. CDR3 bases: TGTGCCAGCAGTTCACCTCGGGGAGGGCCCCCTGAAGCTTTCTTT. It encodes CASSSPRGGPPEAFF.

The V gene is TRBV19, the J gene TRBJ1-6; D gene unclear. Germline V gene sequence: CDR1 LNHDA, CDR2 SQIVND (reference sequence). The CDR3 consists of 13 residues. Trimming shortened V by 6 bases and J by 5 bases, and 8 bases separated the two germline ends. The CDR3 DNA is TGTGCCAGTAGCACAAAAGATAATTCACCCCTCCACTTT. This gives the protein CASSTKDNSPLHF. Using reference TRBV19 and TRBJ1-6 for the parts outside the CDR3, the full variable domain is DGGITQSPKYLFRKEGQNVTLSCEQNLNHDAMYWYRQDPGQGLRLIYYSQIVNDFQKGDIAEGYSVSREKKESFPLTVTSAQKNPTAFYLCASSTKDNSPLHFGNGTRLTVT.

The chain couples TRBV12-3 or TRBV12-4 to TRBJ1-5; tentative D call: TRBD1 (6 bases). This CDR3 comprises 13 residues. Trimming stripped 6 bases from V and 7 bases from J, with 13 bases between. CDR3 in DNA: TGTGCCAGCAGCAAGTATACAGGGCAGCCCCAGCATTTT. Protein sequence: CASSKYTGQPQHF.

The CDR3, as DNA: TGTGCCAGCAGTTTGCGCCACAATGAGCAGTTCTTC. It translates to CASSLRHNEQFF. V is TRBV7-2 and J is TRBJ2-1; unclear D gene. Trimming pared 6 bases from V and 5 bases from J, leaving 8 bases between. Germline assignment: CDR1 SGHTA and CDR2 FQGNSA. This CDR3 spans 12 amino acids.

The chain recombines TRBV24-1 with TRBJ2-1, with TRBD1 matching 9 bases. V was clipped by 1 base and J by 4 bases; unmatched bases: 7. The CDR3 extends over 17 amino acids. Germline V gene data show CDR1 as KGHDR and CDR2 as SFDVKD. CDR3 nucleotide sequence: TGTGCCACCAGTGATTTAGCCGGGACAGGGATGTACAATGAGCAGTTCTTC. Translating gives CATSDLAGTGMYNEQFF.

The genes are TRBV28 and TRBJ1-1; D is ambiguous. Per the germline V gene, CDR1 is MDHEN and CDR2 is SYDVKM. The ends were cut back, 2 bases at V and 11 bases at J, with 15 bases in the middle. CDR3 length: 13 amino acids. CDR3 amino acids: CASSLRSGLVAFF. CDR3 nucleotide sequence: TGTGCCAGCAGTTTACGGTCAGGTTTGGTGGCTTTCTTT.